A selection of T cell receptor beta chains follows, all from one sample in a study of STAT5B mutations in CD4+ large granular lymphocyte leukemia. Sequencing used immunoSEQ multiplex PCR; TCRdb keeps in-frame clones, though not all of them. Counted here are about 38,000 clones, 70% to 90% occurring once; the ten biggest clones make up around 1.3%. Sequencing was performed on CD4+ T cells from blood buffy coats. These receptors were obtained from a human donor in good health. The CDR3 runs from the conserved cysteine through the conserved F or W. Each record gives: D gene, clone size, J gene, V gene, CDR3 DNA, CDR3 protein. The D gene is left open where the match is weak. Clone size is not always given. Where it is, it says once, few, many or a class for expanded clones.

>NA|NA|TRBJ2-3|TRBV10-3
TGTGCCATCAGTGACCCAGATACGCAGTATTTT
CAISDPDTQYF
>NA|NA|TRBJ2-5|TRBV28
TGTGCCAGCAGTGCCCAGGGACAAGAGACCCAGTACTTC
CASSAQGQETQYF
>NA|NA|TRBJ2-1|TRBV10-3
TGTGCCATCAGTGCGAGGGCTGCCGATGAGCAGTTCTTC
CAISARAADEQFF
>NA|once|TRBJ2-1|TRBV7-3
TGTGCCAGCAGCTTAGGAAACTACAATGAGCAGTTCTTC
CASSLGNYNEQFF
>NA|NA|TRBJ1-5|TRBV5-6
TGTGCCAGCAGCGATGGGGGGGGCAATCAGCCCCAGCATTTT
CASSDGGGNQPQHF
>TRBD1|NA|TRBJ2-7|TRBV29-1
TGCAGCGTCAGGGACAGGGACTTTGAGCAGTACTTC
CSVRDRDFEQYF
>TRBD1|NA|TRBJ2-7|TRBV4-2
TGTGCCAGCAGCGAGAGGGGGACAGGGGGCGCCGAAGTCCCCTACGAGCAGTACTTC
CASSERGTGGAEVPYEQYF
>NA|once|TRBJ1-5|TRBV10-3
TGTGCCATCAGCTTAGGCGATAGCAATCAGCCCCAGCATTTT
CAISLGDSNQPQHF
>NA|NA|TRBJ1-2|TRBV7-2
TGTGCCAGCAGCTTAAACAGGGCTAACTATGGCTACACCTTC
CASSLNRANYGYTF
>NA|NA|TRBJ1-5|TRBV9
TGTGCCAGCAGCGTTTATAGCAATCAGCCCCAGCATTTT
CASSVYSNQPQHF
>NA|NA|TRBJ1-6|TRBV9
TGTGCCAGCAGCGTAGAGTCTCGGCCCCGGACCGGGAATTCACCCCTCCACTTT
CASSVESRPRTGNSPLHF
>NA|once|TRBJ1-1|TRBV7-2
TGTGCCAGCAGCTTAGAGGAGGGTGGCACTGAAGCTTTCTTT
CASSLEEGGTEAFF
>NA|NA|TRBJ2-1|TRBV7-2
TGTGCCAGCAGCCCGGACGTAGTCAATGAGCAGTTCTTC
CASSPDVVNEQFF
>NA|NA|TRBJ1-4|TRBV2
TGTGCCGGGAAGGGGACTAATGAAAAACTGTTTTTT
CAGKGTNEKLFF
>TRBD2|NA|TRBJ2-5|TRBV7-2
TGTGCCAGCAGCCCCCATCTGACTAGCGGGAGGGGAGAGACCCAGTACTTC
CASSPHLTSGRGETQYF
>NA|NA|TRBJ2-1|TRBV18
TGTGCCAGCTCACCACCGGTCGGTCGGCTCTCCTACAATGAGCAGTTCTTC
CASSPPVGRLSYNEQFF
>NA|NA|TRBJ1-5|TRBV6-1
TGTGCCAGCCCCCGGTCGTGGAGCAATCAGCCCCAGCATTTT
CASPRSWSNQPQHF
>TRBD1|NA|TRBJ2-7|TRBV7-2
TGTGCCAGCAGACTTCACCGGGACAGGGGGCGGTACGAGCAGTACTTC
CASRLHRDRGRYEQYF
>TRBD1|once|TRBJ2-2|TRBV5-4
TGTGCCAGCAGGCGTCAACAGGGGGCCGGGGAGCTGTTTTTT
CASRRQQGAGELFF
>NA|NA|TRBJ2-3|TRBV6-6
TGTGCCAGCAACCCGGTGGGAGCGGCGCCAGATACGCAGTATTTT
CASNPVGAAPDTQYF
>NA|NA|TRBJ1-1|TRBV5-4
TGTGCCAGCAGGCGGGGCCTGAACACTGAAGCTTTCTTT
CASRRGLNTEAFF
>TRBD1|NA|TRBJ2-7|TRBV4-1
TGCGCCAGCAGCCCCTTGGGAACAGGGGGTCCCTCCTACGAGCAGTACTTC
CASSPLGTGGPSYEQYF
>NA|NA|TRBJ2-7|TRBV15
TGTGCCACCAGCAGAGGAGACCGGATCGAGCAGTACTTC
CATSRGDRIEQYF
>TRBD2|NA|TRBJ2-3|TRBV7-3
TGTGCCAGCAGCTCTCGGACTAGCGGGTCCCGCACAGATACGCAGTATTTT
CASSSRTSGSRTDTQYF
>NA|once|TRBJ2-2|TRBV19
TGTGCCAGTAGGGTCGTGGAGGCGAACACCGGGGAGCTGTTTTTT
CASRVVEANTGELFF
>NA|NA|TRBJ1-3|TRBV25-1
TGTGCCAGCAGTGAATACAGGGCCACCTCTGGAAACACCATATATTTT
CASSEYRATSGNTIYF
>TRBD2|NA|TRBJ2-7|TRBV9
TGTGCCAGCAGCGTAGGAACGACTAGCGGGAGTTACGAGCAGTACTTC
CASSVGTTSGSYEQYF
>NA|few|TRBJ1-1|TRBV7-9
TGTGCCAGCAGCCTCCCAGGGGTGAACACTGAAGCTTTCTTT
CASSLPGVNTEAFF
>TRBD2|few|TRBJ2-7|TRBV7-6
TGTGCCAGCAGCCAGTCGGGAGGATCCTACGAGCAGTACTTC
CASSQSGGSYEQYF
>NA|NA|TRBJ2-2|TRBV29-1
TGCAGCGTTGCGTTAGCAGGGTCCGGGGAGCTGTTTTTT
CSVALAGSGELFF
>NA|NA|TRBJ2-4|TRBV30
TGTGCCTGGAGACGTAGGGAAGAGAAAAACATTCAGTACTTC
CAWRRREEKNIQYF
>NA|NA|TRBJ1-2|TRBV6-1
TGTGCCAGCAATTTAGCGGGGACTTATGGCTACACCTTC
CASNLAGTYGYTF
>TRBD2|few|TRBJ2-1|TRBV11-2
TGTGCCAGCAAACAAAGGGCAGGGCGATGGCTAGCGGGTAACAATGAGCAGTTCTTC
CASKQRAGRWLAGNNEQFF